Each of the 10 T cell receptor beta chains below was sequenced from the same sample in a study of shared clonotypes between healthy human individuals. The data were produced by immunoSEQ multiplex PCR, yet TCRdb's version contains in-frame clones alone and is incomplete. The sample consists of roughly 650,000 clones, 95% to 97% of them appearing once. Naive CD8 isolation took CD45RO-negative cells positively selected for CCR7 and excluded terminally differentiated effector memory CD45RA+ cells. Specimen: naive CD8+ T cells sorted from blood. These receptors came from a woman aged 30 to 39 in good health.

This chain uses TRBV10-1 with TRBJ2-7, with 7 bases fitting TRBD2. There are 13 residues in the CDR3. Germline V gene sequence: CDR1 WNHNN, CDR2 SYGVQD (reference sequence). V lost 6 bases, J lost 2 bases, and 4 bases stayed unmatched. This CDR3 is CASSLGLAYEQYF. The CDR3 region has the DNA TGCGCCAGCAGCCTTGGACTAGCCTACGAGCAGTACTTC.

V is TRBV11-2 and J is TRBJ2-5, with D unresolved. With the DNA end fitting TRBJ2-7 better, the J assignment may be wrong. This CDR3 contains 12 residues. Germline V gives CDR1 SGHAT, CDR2 FQNNGV. This chain's CDR3 is CASSLGVYEQYF. CDR3 bases: TGTGCCAGCAGCTTAGGAGTCTACGAGCAGTACTTC.

The chain carries TRBV15 and TRBJ2-7; the D is unclear. This CDR3 is 16 amino acids long. Germline values: CDR1 LNHNV, CDR2 YYDKDF (reference sequence). The V gene lost 0 bases and the J gene lost 2 bases, with 14 bases spanning the gap. Here the CDR3 reads CATSRESGRLTYEQYF. CDR3 bases: TGTGCCACCAGCAGAGAGAGTGGCAGGCTAACCTACGAGCAGTACTTC.

The chain uses TRBV10-1 and TRBJ2-3; D is possibly TRBD2 (6 bases). V was cut by 2 bases and J by 4 bases, with 10 bases left in between. The CDR3 totals 14 residues. From germline, CDR1 is WNHNN and CDR2 SYGVQD (reference sequence). In nucleotides, the CDR3 is TGCGCCAGCAGTGAGGTGGGACTTCCAGATACGCAGTATTTT. Amino acid sequence: CASSEVGLPDTQYF.

J is TRBJ2-5 and V is TRBV2, with D maybe TRBD2 (6 bases). From germline, CDR1 is SNHLY and CDR2 FYNNEI. V lost 8 bases and J lost 2, with 15 bases in between. The CDR3 contains 14 residues. CDR3 nucleotide sequence: TGTGCCAGCTCTGGAGGGGACCGACAAGAGACCCAGTACTTC. Its translation is CASSGGDRQETQYF.

About this clone itself: This CDR3 is also generated by other DNA sequences in the sample. The V gene is TRBV5-1, the J gene TRBJ2-7; 8 nucleotides line up with TRBD1. Per the germline V gene, CDR1 is SGHRS and CDR2 is YFSETQ. The J segment lost 4 bases and the V segment lost 5 bases, leaving 2 bases of the junction unmatched. CDR3 size: 12 residues. CDR3 in DNA: TGCGCCAGCAGAGGACAGGGTTACGAGCAGTACTTC. Protein: CASRGQGYEQYF.

V usage is TRBV6-1 and J usage is TRBJ2-5; TRBD1 matches at 8 bases. The CDR3 runs 15 residues. J was trimmed by 5 bases and V by 6 bases; bases with no gene match: 11. In germline, CDR1 is MNHNS, CDR2 SASEGT. As DNA, the CDR3 is TGTGCCAGCAGCAGGACAGGGTTTACAGGGGAGACCCAGTACTTC. Translated: CASSRTGFTGETQYF.

A remark on this clone: The sample carries other DNA sequences with the same CDR3. The chain uses TRBV11-3 and TRBJ2-2; 7 positions match TRBD1. V dropped 0 bases and J dropped 5; count of bases not matched to a gene: 0. CDR1 is SGHNT, CDR2 YENEEA, per germline. The CDR3 covers 14 residues. The DNA for the CDR3 is TGTGCCAGCAGCTTAGACAGGGGGACCGGGGAGCTGTTTTTT. It codes for CASSLDRGTGELFF.

The chain carries TRBV27 and TRBJ1-4; possible D gene TRBD1, 5 bases. Germline values: CDR1 MNHEY, CDR2 SMNVEV (reference sequence). The CDR3 length is 14 residues. Trimming took 7 bases from V and 6 from J, leaving 15 bases between them. CDR3 in DNA: TGTGCCAGCATGGGGGGAGGAGGGCATGAAAAACTGTTTTTT. Encoded protein: CASMGGGGHEKLFF.

The chain combines TRBV9 with TRBJ2-7; 9 bases line up with TRBD1. V lost 2 bases, J lost 5 bases, and 5 bases stayed unmatched. Germline CDR1 is SGDLS and CDR2 is YYNGEE. The CDR3 consists of 14 residues. CDR3 sequence: CASSVDRGFDEQYF. The CDR3 bases are TGTGCCAGCAGCGTGGACAGGGGTTTCGACGAGCAGTACTTC.